This TCR beta chain was identified in a study of blood T cell repertoires in COVID-19. Study in general: T cells, B-cell-depleted T cells, or PBMCs supplied cDNA or gDNA.

The CDR3 is 14 amino acids. Germline-derived CDR1 and CDR2 are SNHLY and FYNNEI. The V end was cut by 3 bases, the J end by 1 base, with 9 bases between. Libraries were prepared by immunoSEQ multiplex PCR; TCRdb keeps only in-frame clonotypes and omits some of them. The table lists 150,000 to 200,000 clones, more than 85% of them singletons. Followed over time, Seattle patients had been enrolled while infection was active. Sequencing was done on a sample of peripheral blood. V is TRBV2 and J is TRBJ1-1; no definite D call. The source of this sequence is a woman between 55 and 75 years old with COVID-19, enrolled during active disease. CDR3 coding DNA: TGTGCCAGCAGTGATCCGAGAACGAACACTGAAGCTTTCTTT. Translation gives CASSDPRTNTEAFF.